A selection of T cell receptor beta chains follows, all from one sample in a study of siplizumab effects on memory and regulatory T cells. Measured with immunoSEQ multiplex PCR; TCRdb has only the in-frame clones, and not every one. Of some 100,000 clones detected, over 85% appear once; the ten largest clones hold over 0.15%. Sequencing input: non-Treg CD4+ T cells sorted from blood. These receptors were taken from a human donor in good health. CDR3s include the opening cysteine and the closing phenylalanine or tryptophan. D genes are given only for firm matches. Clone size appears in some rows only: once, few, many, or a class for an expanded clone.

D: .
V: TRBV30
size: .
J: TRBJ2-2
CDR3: CAWSAILPFQRPTNTGELFF
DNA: TGTGCCTGGAGCGCCATACTACCTTTCCAACGCCCTACGAACACCGGGGAGCTGTTTTTT

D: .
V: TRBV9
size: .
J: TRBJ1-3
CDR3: CASSASSGNTIYF
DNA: TGTGCCAGCAGCGCGAGCTCTGGAAACACCATATATTTT

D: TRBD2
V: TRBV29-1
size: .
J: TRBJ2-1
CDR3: CSAIAGASYNEQFF
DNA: TGCAGCGCTATAGCGGGGGCCTCCTACAATGAGCAGTTCTTC

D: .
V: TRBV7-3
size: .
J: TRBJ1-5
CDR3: CASSSYRDQPQHF
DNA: TGTGCCAGCAGCTCCTACAGGGATCAGCCCCAGCATTTT

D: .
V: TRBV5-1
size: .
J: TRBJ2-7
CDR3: CASSLEWGSYEQYF
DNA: TGCGCCAGCAGCTTGGAATGGGGCTCCTACGAGCAGTACTTC

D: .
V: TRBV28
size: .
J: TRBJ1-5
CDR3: CASRSDVYSNQPQHF
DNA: TGTGCCAGCAGATCAGATGTATATAGCAATCAGCCCCAGCATTTT

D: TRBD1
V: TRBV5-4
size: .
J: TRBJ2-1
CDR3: CASSFRGQGYNEQFF
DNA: TGTGCCAGCAGCTTTAGGGGACAGGGTTACAATGAGCAGTTCTTC

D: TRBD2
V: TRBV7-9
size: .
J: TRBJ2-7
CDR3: CASSRVLAGISYEQYF
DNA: TGTGCCAGCAGCCGGGTACTAGCGGGGATTTCCTACGAGCAGTACTTC

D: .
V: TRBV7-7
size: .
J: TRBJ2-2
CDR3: CASSLVGGELFF
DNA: TGTGCCAGCAGCTTAGTAGGAGGGGAGCTGTTTTTT

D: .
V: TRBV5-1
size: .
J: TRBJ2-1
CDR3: CASSPDRSYNEQFF
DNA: TGCGCCAGCAGCCCCGACAGGAGCTACAATGAGCAGTTCTTC

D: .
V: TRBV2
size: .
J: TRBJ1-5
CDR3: CASRSYDQPQHF
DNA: TGTGCCAGCAGGTCGTATGATCAGCCCCAGCATTTT

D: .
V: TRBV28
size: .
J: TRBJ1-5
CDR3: CASSLGRGLNQPQHF
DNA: TGTGCCAGCAGTTTGGGCAGGGGCTTAAATCAGCCCCAGCATTTT

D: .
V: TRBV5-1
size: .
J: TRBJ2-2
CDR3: CASSFPWDTGELFF
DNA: TGCGCCAGCAGCTTCCCGTGGGACACCGGGGAGCTGTTTTTT

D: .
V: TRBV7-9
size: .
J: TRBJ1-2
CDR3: CASSLAIDSYGYTF
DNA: TGTGCCAGCAGCTTAGCCATCGACAGCTATGGCTACACCTTC

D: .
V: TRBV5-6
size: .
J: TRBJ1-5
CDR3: CASSAGQTNQPQHF
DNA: TGTGCCAGCAGCGCTGGACAGACCAATCAGCCCCAGCATTTT

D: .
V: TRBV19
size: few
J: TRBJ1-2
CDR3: CASSTSTYGYTF
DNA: TGTGCCAGTAGCACTTCAACGTATGGCTACACCTTC

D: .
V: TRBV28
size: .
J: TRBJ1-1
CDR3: CASRSGTLTEAFF
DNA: TGTGCCAGCAGATCCGGGACACTTACTGAAGCTTTCTTT

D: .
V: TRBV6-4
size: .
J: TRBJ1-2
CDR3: CASSDSGRASGYTF
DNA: TGTGCCAGCAGTGACTCGGGCAGGGCGTCTGGCTACACCTTC

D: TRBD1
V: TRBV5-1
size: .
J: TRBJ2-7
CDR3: CASSPRDRGGSYEQYF
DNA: TGCGCCAGCAGTCCCCGGGACAGGGGAGGTTCGTACGAGCAGTACTTC

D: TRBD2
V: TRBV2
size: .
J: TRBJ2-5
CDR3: CASRPGLVTETQYF
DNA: TGTGCCAGCAGACCGGGACTAGTAACGGAGACCCAGTACTTC

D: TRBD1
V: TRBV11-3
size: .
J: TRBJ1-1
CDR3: CASSPGDSHTEAFF
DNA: TGTGCCAGCAGCCCCGGGGACAGTCACACTGAAGCTTTCTTT

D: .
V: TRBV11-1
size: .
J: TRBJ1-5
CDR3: CASSPGRGGNQPQHF
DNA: TGTGCCAGCAGCCCTGGTAGGGGGGGGAATCAGCCCCAGCATTTT

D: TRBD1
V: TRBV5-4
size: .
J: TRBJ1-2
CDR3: CASSWGQSGGYTF
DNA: TGTGCCAGCAGCTGGGGACAGAGTGGTGGCTACACCTTC

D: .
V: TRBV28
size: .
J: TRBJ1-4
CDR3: CASSLQGEKLFF
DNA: TGTGCCAGCAGTCTACAGGGAGAAAAACTGTTTTTT

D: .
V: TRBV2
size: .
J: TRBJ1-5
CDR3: CASRFDGSNQPQHF
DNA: TGTGCCAGCAGATTCGACGGGAGCAATCAGCCCCAGCATTTT

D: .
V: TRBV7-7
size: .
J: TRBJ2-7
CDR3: CASSPGQRSEQYF
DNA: TGTGCCAGCAGTCCTGGACAGAGGAGCGAGCAGTACTTC

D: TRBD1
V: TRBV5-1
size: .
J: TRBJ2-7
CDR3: CASSTRTGAYEQYF
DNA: TGCGCCAGCAGCACCCGGACAGGGGCCTACGAGCAGTACTTC

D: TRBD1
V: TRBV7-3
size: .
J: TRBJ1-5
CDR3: CASSLTYVETGRYSNQPQHF
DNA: TGTGCCAGCAGCTTAACGTATGTCGAGACAGGGAGATATAGCAATCAGCCCCAGCATTTT

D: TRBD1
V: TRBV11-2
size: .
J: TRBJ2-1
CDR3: CASSLIMGQGSNEQFF
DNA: TGTGCCAGCAGCTTAATAATGGGACAGGGGTCCAATGAGCAGTTCTTC

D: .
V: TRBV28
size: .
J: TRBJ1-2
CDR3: CASSFSQYGYTF
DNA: TGTGCCAGCAGTTTTTCGCAATATGGCTACACCTTC

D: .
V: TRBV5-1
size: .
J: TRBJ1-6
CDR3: CASSAPQGTTYNSPLHF
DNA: TGCGCCAGCAGCGCCCCACAGGGTACCACCTATAATTCACCCCTCCACTTT

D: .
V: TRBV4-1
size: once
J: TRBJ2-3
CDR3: CASSHKVAGAADTQYF
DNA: TGCGCCAGCAGCCACAAGGTTGCGGGGGCCGCAGATACGCAGTATTTT

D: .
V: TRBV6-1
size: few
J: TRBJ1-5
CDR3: CASMSGNNQPQHF
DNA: TGTGCCAGCATGTCAGGGAACAATCAGCCCCAGCATTTT

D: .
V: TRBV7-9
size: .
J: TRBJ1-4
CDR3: CASSLARGADGEKLFF
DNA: TGTGCCAGCAGCTTGGCTCGGGGGGCAGACGGGGAAAAACTGTTTTTT

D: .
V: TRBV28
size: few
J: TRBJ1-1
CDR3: CASSSRAMNTEAFF
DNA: TGTGCCAGCAGTTCAAGGGCCATGAACACTGAAGCTTTCTTT

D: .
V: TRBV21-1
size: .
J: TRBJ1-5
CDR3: CASTKQPQHF
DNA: TGTGCCAGTACAAAACAGCCCCAGCATTTT

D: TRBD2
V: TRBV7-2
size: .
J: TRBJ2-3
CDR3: CASRARGGPQYF
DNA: TGTGCCAGCAGAGCCCGGGGGGGCCCGCAGTATTTT